This is a list of T cell receptor beta chains from one sample in a study of T cell responses to AZD1222 COVID-19 vaccine. Sequencing was performed with immunoSEQ multiplex PCR; in TCRdb, only in-frame clones are kept and a portion is missing. The sample shows about 160,000 clones, about 91% of them seen only once. Sequences were derived from peripheral blood, sampled on day 0 of AZD1222 vaccination. Every receptor here comes from an adult in good health. CDR3s include the opening cysteine and the closing phenylalanine or tryptophan. Fields, in order: clone size, V gene, J gene, D gene, CDR3 DNA, CDR3 protein. A D gene is named only where the DNA matches it firmly. Only some rows state a clone size, as once, few, many or a class for expanded clones.

clone_size: NA
v_call: TRBV11-2
j_call: TRBJ1-1
d_call: NA
cdr3_nt: TGTGCCAGCAGTCTAGACACTGAAGCTTTCTTT
cdr3_aa: CASSLDTEAFF

clone_size: NA
v_call: TRBV24-1
j_call: TRBJ2-7
d_call: NA
cdr3_nt: TGTGCCACCAGTGACGGGACCTACGAGCAGTACTTC
cdr3_aa: CATSDGTYEQYF

clone_size: NA
v_call: TRBV28
j_call: TRBJ2-1
d_call: TRBD2
cdr3_nt: TGTGCCAGCAGTTTATCCCTAGCGGGAGGCAATGAGCAGTTCTTC
cdr3_aa: CASSLSLAGGNEQFF

clone_size: NA
v_call: TRBV4-2
j_call: TRBJ1-1
d_call: NA
cdr3_nt: TGTGCCAGCAGCCAAGCGGTGGCAGGCGTGAACACTGAAGCTTTCTTT
cdr3_aa: CASSQAVAGVNTEAFF

clone_size: NA
v_call: TRBV7-9
j_call: TRBJ2-3
d_call: TRBD1
cdr3_nt: TGTGCCAGCAGCCGATGGGCACCCAGGGGGAGTAGTAGCGCAGATACGCAGTATTTT
cdr3_aa: CASSRWAPRGSSSADTQYF

clone_size: NA
v_call: TRBV28
j_call: TRBJ2-7
d_call: NA
cdr3_nt: TGTGCCAGCAGCATCACAACGGGACTTGCTTTAAGGAAGCAGTACTTC
cdr3_aa: CASSITTGLALRKQYF

clone_size: once
v_call: TRBV6-5
j_call: TRBJ2-1
d_call: TRBD2
cdr3_nt: TGTGCCAGCAGCCCCGGGACTAGCTCCTACAATGAGCAGTTCTTC
cdr3_aa: CASSPGTSSYNEQFF

clone_size: NA
v_call: TRBV7-2
j_call: TRBJ2-6
d_call: NA
cdr3_nt: TGTGCCAGCACACCGATAATCTCTGGGGCCAACGTCCTGACTTTC
cdr3_aa: CASTPIISGANVLTF

clone_size: NA
v_call: TRBV4-3
j_call: TRBJ1-2
d_call: NA
cdr3_nt: TGCGCCAGCAGCTACCTGACAGGAACGAGGGGCTACACCTTC
cdr3_aa: CASSYLTGTRGYTF

clone_size: NA
v_call: TRBV29-1
j_call: TRBJ2-3
d_call: TRBD1
cdr3_nt: TGCAGCGTCGCCGGGACAGCCCGACATGGGACAGATACGCAGTATTTT
cdr3_aa: CSVAGTARHGTDTQYF

clone_size: NA
v_call: TRBV5-5
j_call: TRBJ2-5
d_call: TRBD2
cdr3_nt: TGTGCCAGCAGCTTGTGGCGGGGGCAAGAGACCCAGTACTTC
cdr3_aa: CASSLWRGQETQYF

clone_size: once
v_call: TRBV27
j_call: TRBJ1-6
d_call: NA
cdr3_nt: TGTGCCAGCAGTTTAGCGGGGGGCCAGGGTTCACCCCTCCACTTT
cdr3_aa: CASSLAGGQGSPLHF

clone_size: NA
v_call: TRBV11-3
j_call: TRBJ2-7
d_call: NA
cdr3_nt: TGTGCCAGCAGCGTCCCGGGACCGTCCTCCTACGAGCAGTACTTC
cdr3_aa: CASSVPGPSSYEQYF

clone_size: NA
v_call: TRBV5-1
j_call: TRBJ1-1
d_call: TRBD1
cdr3_nt: TGCGCCAGCAGCTTGGAAGGGGGCGCGGGAACTGAAGCTTTCTTT
cdr3_aa: CASSLEGGAGTEAFF

clone_size: NA
v_call: TRBV24-1
j_call: TRBJ1-2
d_call: NA
cdr3_nt: TGTGCCACCAGTGGTCCAGGTTACACCTATGGCTACACCTTC
cdr3_aa: CATSGPGYTYGYTF

clone_size: few
v_call: TRBV4-1
j_call: TRBJ1-4
d_call: NA
cdr3_nt: TGCGCCAGCAGCCAAGTCCCCGGACGGTCTATTAATGAAAAACTGTTTTTT
cdr3_aa: CASSQVPGRSINEKLFF

clone_size: NA
v_call: TRBV28
j_call: TRBJ2-4
d_call: NA
cdr3_nt: TGTGCCAGCAGGGGGGGGCCAAGAGACATTCAGTACTTC
cdr3_aa: CASRGGPRDIQYF

clone_size: NA
v_call: TRBV6-2/TRBV6-3
j_call: TRBJ1-5
d_call: NA
cdr3_nt: TGTGCCAGCAGTTACAGCGGGGTCGGGGGGCGCATTAATCAGCCCCAGCATTTT
cdr3_aa: CASSYSGVGGRINQPQHF

clone_size: NA
v_call: TRBV6-5
j_call: TRBJ1-1
d_call: NA
cdr3_nt: TGTGCCAGCAGTTACCTCGCGCGGGGAGGTGATACTGAAGCTTTCTTT
cdr3_aa: CASSYLARGGDTEAFF

clone_size: NA
v_call: TRBV5-6
j_call: TRBJ2-3
d_call: TRBD1
cdr3_nt: TGTGCCAGCAGCGCCGGGACAGGGTGGGATACGCAGTATTTT
cdr3_aa: CASSAGTGWDTQYF

clone_size: NA
v_call: TRBV28
j_call: TRBJ1-1
d_call: TRBD1
cdr3_nt: TGTGCCAGCAGTCACAGGGGCGGGAGGACTGAAGCTTTCTTT
cdr3_aa: CASSHRGGRTEAFF

clone_size: NA
v_call: TRBV6-5
j_call: TRBJ2-7
d_call: TRBD2
cdr3_nt: TGTGCCAGCAGTTCTACTAGCGGCTCCTACGAGCAGTACTTC
cdr3_aa: CASSSTSGSYEQYF

clone_size: NA
v_call: TRBV5-6
j_call: TRBJ1-2
d_call: TRBD1
cdr3_nt: TGTGCCAGCAGCAGGCGGGGACAGAACAGGGCCATGGCCTTC
cdr3_aa: CASSRRGQNRAMAF

clone_size: NA
v_call: TRBV9
j_call: TRBJ2-5
d_call: TRBD2
cdr3_nt: TGTGCCAGCAGCGTAGGCGGGGGGAAGGGTCAAGAGACCCAGTACTTC
cdr3_aa: CASSVGGGKGQETQYF

clone_size: NA
v_call: TRBV7-8
j_call: TRBJ2-7
d_call: TRBD1
cdr3_nt: TGTGCCAGCAGCGGGGGACAGAGGGTCTACGAGCAGTACTTC
cdr3_aa: CASSGGQRVYEQYF

clone_size: NA
v_call: TRBV6-4
j_call: TRBJ2-6
d_call: NA
cdr3_nt: TGTGCCAGCAGTGGGGGGGGCACGAACTCTGGGGCCAACGTCCTGACTTTC
cdr3_aa: CASSGGGTNSGANVLTF

clone_size: once
v_call: TRBV27
j_call: TRBJ2-5
d_call: TRBD1
cdr3_nt: TGTGCCAGGGGGACAGGACAAGAGACCCAGTACTTC
cdr3_aa: CARGTGQETQYF

clone_size: NA
v_call: TRBV2
j_call: TRBJ1-5
d_call: TRBD1
cdr3_nt: TGTGCCAGCAGCGTTAACAGGGGAAGACGCAATCAGCCCCAGCATTTT
cdr3_aa: CASSVNRGRRNQPQHF

clone_size: NA
v_call: TRBV6-5
j_call: TRBJ1-4
d_call: NA
cdr3_nt: TGTGCCAGCAGTTACTCCCCAAATGAAAAACTGTTTTTT
cdr3_aa: CASSYSPNEKLFF

clone_size: once
v_call: TRBV19
j_call: TRBJ2-2
d_call: NA
cdr3_nt: TGTGCCAGTACAATGGGGGCAGGCGCCAACACCGGGGAGCTGTTTTTT
cdr3_aa: CASTMGAGANTGELFF

clone_size: few
v_call: TRBV28
j_call: TRBJ2-7
d_call: TRBD2
cdr3_nt: TGTGCCAGCAGTTTTTGGCGGGAGGCCCTAAAAGGGTCCTACGAGCAGTACTTC
cdr3_aa: CASSFWREALKGSYEQYF

clone_size: NA
v_call: TRBV28
j_call: TRBJ1-4
d_call: TRBD1
cdr3_nt: TGTGCCAGCAGTCGACAGGGGAAGAAGGAAAAACTGTTTTTT
cdr3_aa: CASSRQGKKEKLFF

clone_size: NA
v_call: TRBV2
j_call: TRBJ1-5
d_call: TRBD1
cdr3_nt: TGTGCCAGCAGTGTACAGGGGGGCCTTAGCAATCAGCCCCAGCATTTT
cdr3_aa: CASSVQGGLSNQPQHF

clone_size: NA
v_call: TRBV29-1
j_call: TRBJ2-5
d_call: NA
cdr3_nt: TGCAGCGGCCTGGAGGGGGACGAGACCCAGTACTTC
cdr3_aa: CSGLEGDETQYF

clone_size: NA
v_call: TRBV7-3
j_call: TRBJ2-1
d_call: TRBD2
cdr3_nt: TGTGCCAGCAGCTTGTCGGACCCGGGGGGGAATGAGCAGTTCTTC
cdr3_aa: CASSLSDPGGNEQFF

clone_size: NA
v_call: TRBV4-1
j_call: TRBJ1-6
d_call: NA
cdr3_nt: TGCGCCAGCAGCATCACCTATACTGGGTATTCACCCCTCCACTTT
cdr3_aa: CASSITYTGYSPLHF

clone_size: NA
v_call: TRBV27
j_call: TRBJ1-2
d_call: NA
cdr3_nt: TGTGCCAGCAGTTTATCCCCTACAGGACCTTATGGCTACACCTTC
cdr3_aa: CASSLSPTGPYGYTF

clone_size: NA
v_call: TRBV5-8
j_call: TRBJ1-2
d_call: NA
cdr3_nt: TGTGCCAGCAGCTTGGGCTCCTTTGACTATGGCTACACCTTC
cdr3_aa: CASSLGSFDYGYTF

clone_size: NA
v_call: TRBV28
j_call: TRBJ2-5
d_call: NA
cdr3_nt: TGTGCCAGCAGTTTAGGAAGACGGCGGGAGACCCAGTACTTC
cdr3_aa: CASSLGRRRETQYF

clone_size: NA
v_call: TRBV7-2
j_call: TRBJ2-1
d_call: TRBD2
cdr3_nt: TGTGCCAGCACCCCGGGGGGGAAGTACAATGAGCAGTTCTTC
cdr3_aa: CASTPGGKYNEQFF

clone_size: NA
v_call: TRBV14
j_call: TRBJ2-7
d_call: TRBD1
cdr3_nt: TGTGCCAGCAGCTCGGACAGGTACTACGAGCAGTACTTC
cdr3_aa: CASSSDRYYEQYF

clone_size: NA
v_call: TRBV7-2
j_call: TRBJ2-1
d_call: TRBD2
cdr3_nt: TGTGCCAGCAGCACGGGACTAGCGGGAGCTGATGAGCAGTTCTTC
cdr3_aa: CASSTGLAGADEQFF

clone_size: NA
v_call: TRBV2
j_call: TRBJ1-1
d_call: NA
cdr3_nt: TGTGCCAGCAGTATGCAGGGGAACACTGAAGCTTTCTTT
cdr3_aa: CASSMQGNTEAFF

clone_size: NA
v_call: TRBV9
j_call: TRBJ1-1
d_call: NA
cdr3_nt: TGTGCCAGCAGCGTAGTCGGAGGGGAAGCTTTCTTT
cdr3_aa: CASSVVGGEAFF

clone_size: NA
v_call: TRBV6-5
j_call: TRBJ2-1
d_call: NA
cdr3_nt: TGTGCCAGCAGTTACCCAAACAATGAGCAGTTCTTC
cdr3_aa: CASSYPNNEQFF

clone_size: NA
v_call: TRBV25-1
j_call: TRBJ1-4
d_call: NA
cdr3_nt: TGTGCCAGCAGTGAATGGGGCAGAACTAATGAAAAACTGTTTTTT
cdr3_aa: CASSEWGRTNEKLFF

clone_size: NA
v_call: TRBV5-1
j_call: TRBJ1-2
d_call: TRBD1
cdr3_nt: TGCGCCAGCAGCTGGTGGACAGGGACCAACTATGGCTACACCTTC
cdr3_aa: CASSWWTGTNYGYTF

clone_size: once
v_call: TRBV18
j_call: TRBJ2-2
d_call: TRBD1
cdr3_nt: TGTGCCAGCTCACCCCAACATGGGACAGGGTCTACCGGGGAGCTGTTTTTT
cdr3_aa: CASSPQHGTGSTGELFF

clone_size: once
v_call: TRBV7-2
j_call: TRBJ2-1
d_call: TRBD2
cdr3_nt: TGTGCCAGCAGCCGGACTAGCGGGAGGTCTAATGAGCAGTTCTTC
cdr3_aa: CASSRTSGRSNEQFF

clone_size: once
v_call: TRBV6-5
j_call: TRBJ2-1
d_call: TRBD2
cdr3_nt: TGTGCCAGCGCGGCTAGCGGGAGGGCGTACAATGAGCAGTTCTTC
cdr3_aa: CASAASGRAYNEQFF

clone_size: NA
v_call: TRBV11-3
j_call: TRBJ1-1
d_call: NA
cdr3_nt: TGTGCCAGCAGCTTAGATGTGCGGAACACTGAAGCTTTCTTT
cdr3_aa: CASSLDVRNTEAFF

clone_size: once
v_call: TRBV30
j_call: TRBJ2-1
d_call: NA
cdr3_nt: TGTGCCTGGAGTGGGGACTGGGGTAGTGAGCAGTTCTTC
cdr3_aa: CAWSGDWGSEQFF

clone_size: NA
v_call: TRBV7-8
j_call: TRBJ1-2
d_call: NA
cdr3_nt: TGTGCCAGCGGGGGGGGAGGCATTGTCTATGGCTACACCTTC
cdr3_aa: CASGGGGIVYGYTF

clone_size: NA
v_call: TRBV10-3
j_call: TRBJ2-5
d_call: NA
cdr3_nt: TGTGCCATCAGTGAAAGGACGGAAGCCCAAGAGACCCAGTACTTC
cdr3_aa: CAISERTEAQETQYF

clone_size: NA
v_call: TRBV10-1
j_call: TRBJ2-5
d_call: TRBD2
cdr3_nt: TGCGCCAGCAGCGCTACTAGCGGGCACGTTGGAGAGACCCAGTACTTC
cdr3_aa: CASSATSGHVGETQYF

clone_size: NA
v_call: TRBV3-1/TRBV3-2
j_call: TRBJ1-1
d_call: NA
cdr3_nt: TGTGCCAGCAGCTACATACCCCTGGACAAAGGCGGTGAGGGAGGATACACTGAAGCTTTCTTT
cdr3_aa: CASSYIPLDKGGEGGYTEAFF

clone_size: NA
v_call: TRBV6-2/TRBV6-3
j_call: TRBJ1-2
d_call: NA
cdr3_nt: TGTGCCAGCAGTTACACCCTCAGGGACCGCAACTATGGCTACACCTTC
cdr3_aa: CASSYTLRDRNYGYTF

clone_size: NA
v_call: TRBV12-3/TRBV12-4
j_call: TRBJ1-3
d_call: NA
cdr3_nt: TGTGCCAGCAGTTTAGGGAACACCATATATTTT
cdr3_aa: CASSLGNTIYF

clone_size: few
v_call: TRBV11-2
j_call: TRBJ2-2
d_call: TRBD2
cdr3_nt: TGTGCCAGCACGGGACTAGCGGGAGTCACCGGGGAGCTGTTTTTT
cdr3_aa: CASTGLAGVTGELFF

clone_size: NA
v_call: TRBV18
j_call: TRBJ1-4
d_call: NA
cdr3_nt: TGTGCCAGCTCACCAAACCTAGCAGGATCTAATGAAAAACTGTTTTTT
cdr3_aa: CASSPNLAGSNEKLFF